This T cell receptor beta chain was sequenced for a study of control samples from healthy donors and cancer patients. This CDR3 has 13 amino acids. J was trimmed by 4 bases and V by 3 bases; bases with no gene match: 2. CDR1 is LNHDA and CDR2 is SQIVND in the germline V gene (reference sequence). Clones were read by immunoSEQ multiplex PCR, and TCRdb kept only the in-frame ones, dropping some. The profile shows around 55,000 clones, 95% to 96% of them singletons. The chain links TRBV19 to TRBJ1-2; 7 bases map to TRBD1. The receptor was derived from a woman younger than 35 in good health. The sample taken for sequencing was blood. CDR3 in DNA: TGTGCCAGTAGTATCCAGGGGGGCTATGGCTACACCTTC. Translating it yields CASSIQGGYGYTF.